The 17 T cell receptor beta chains in this list originate from one sample, sequenced in a study of blood T cell repertoires in COVID-19. Here immunoSEQ multiplex PCR was the method, and the copy in TCRdb shows in-frame clones only, minus some. The data show about 58,000 clones, with approximately 91% seen just once and about 13% held by the top ten. The sample comprised peripheral blood. The receptors here all came from an older woman with active COVID-19.

CDR3 nucleotides: TGCGCCAGCAGCTTGGAAACGGGAGGCTCAGAGACCCAGTACTTC. It specifies CASSLETGGSETQYF. The rearrangement joins TRBV5-1 to TRBJ2-5, with 7 bases matching TRBD2. Germline CDR1 is SGHRS and CDR2 is YFSETQ. V was pared by 0 bases and J by 4 bases, with 6 bases of the junction left unmatched. The CDR3 loop spans 15 amino acids.

The rearrangement joins TRBV11-2 to TRBJ2-1; 9 bases align to TRBD2. Germline V lookup: CDR1 SGHAT, CDR2 FQNNGV. The CDR3 contains 14 residues. The junction had 4 bases not matched to a gene; V was cut back by 3 bases and J by 7 bases. CDR3 loop: CASSFFSGGNEQFF. The CDR3 DNA reads as TGTGCCAGCAGCTTTTTTAGCGGGGGAAATGAGCAGTTCTTC. The full variable domain, completed using reference TRBV11-2 and TRBJ2-1, is EAGVAQSPRYKIIEKRQSVAFWCNPISGHATLYWYQQILGQGPKLLIQFQNNGVVDDSQLPKDRFSAERLKGVDSTLKIQPAKLEDSAVYLCASSFFSGGNEQFFGPGTRLTVL.

This chain links TRBV11-2 with TRBJ2-3, with TRBD2 identical over 8 bases. The CDR3 spans 15 residues. Germline V gene lookup returns CDR1 SGHAT and CDR2 FQNNGV. With 2 bases clipped from V and 6 bases from J, the junction kept 7 bases outside the gene matches. In DNA, the CDR3 is TGTGCCAGCAGCTTAAACGGGGGGGCCTGGGATACGCAGTATTTT. Its translation is CASSLNGGAWDTQYF. The variable domain in full, completed from reference TRBV11-2 and TRBJ2-3, reads EAGVAQSPRYKIIEKRQSVAFWCNPISGHATLYWYQQILGQGPKLLIQFQNNGVVDDSQLPKDRFSAERLKGVDSTLKIQPAKLEDSAVYLCASSLNGGAWDTQYFGPGTRLTVL.

The V gene is TRBV7-9, the J gene TRBJ2-1, with 15 bases lining up with TRBD2. This CDR3 is built from 17 residues. In germline, CDR1 is SEHNR, CDR2 FQNEAQ (reference sequence). The ends lost 4 bases at V and 1 base at J; junction bases unmatched: 2. CDR3 loop: CASSSGTSGGSYNEQFF. The CDR3 DNA reads TGTGCCAGCAGCTCCGGGACTAGCGGGGGGTCCTACAATGAGCAGTTCTTC.

This clone was recorded only once. This chain connects TRBV7-2 to TRBJ1-2; no definite D call. CDR1 is SGHTA and CDR2 is FQGNSA in the germline V gene. V was cut by 5 bases and J by 7 bases, with 14 bases left in between. This CDR3 is 13 amino acids long. The CDR3 DNA follows: TGTGCCAGCAGCCCCCCTTTTGGGCTTGGCTACACCTTC. Its protein product is CASSPPFGLGYTF.

The chain couples TRBV6-1 to TRBJ1-2, with 8 bases fitting TRBD1. Germline assignment: CDR1 MNHNS and CDR2 SASEGT. After removal of 3 bases from V and 9 bases from J, the junction contained 12 bases not matched to a gene. This CDR3 is built from 15 residues. The CDR3 here is CASSDGHRTGSRYTF. In nucleotides, the CDR3 is TGTGCCAGCAGTGACGGCCATCGGACAGGGTCGCGCTACACCTTC.

This clone was seen just once. The V gene is TRBV5-4, the J gene TRBJ2-1; possibly TRBD2 for D (5 bases). V lost 0 bases to trimming and J lost 9 bases, with 13 bases between them. Germline CDR1 SGHNT, CDR2 YYREEE (reference sequence). The length of the CDR3 is 14 residues. CDR3 amino acids: CASSLALVGGEQFF. CDR3 bases: TGTGCCAGCAGCTTGGCACTAGTGGGCGGTGAGCAGTTCTTC.

This chain joins TRBV4-1 and TRBJ2-1; a weak D match, TRBD1 (6 bases). V lost 0 bases and J 4 bases, leaving 13 bases between the germline ends. Germline V gene sequence: CDR1 MGHRA, CDR2 YSYEKL. The CDR3 spans 16 residues. The CDR3 DNA sequence: TGCGCCAGCAGCCAAGAAGGGGGTCCGGTGTACAATGAGCAGTTCTTC. Protein sequence: CASSQEGGPVYNEQFF.

This chain connects TRBV5-8 to TRBJ2-2; 10 positions match TRBD1. CDR3 size: 16 residues. The V segment lost 4 bases and the J segment 8 bases; nucleotides outside the gene matches: 11. Looked up from germline, CDR1 is SGHTS and CDR2 is YDEGEE. In DNA, the CDR3 is TGTGCCAGCAGCCACGGGACAGGGGATCCGGTGGGGGAGCTGTTTTTT. Translating it yields CASSHGTGDPVGELFF.

This clone appeared a single time. This rearrangement joins TRBV2 to TRBJ2-5, with D possibly matching TRBD1 (5 bases). V shed 2 bases and J shed 2 bases, with 9 bases lying between them. The germline CDR1 and CDR2 sequences are SNHLY and FYNNEI. The length of the CDR3 is 14 residues. The CDR3 DNA follows: TGTGCCAGCAGTGAACGACAGACACAAGAGACCCAGTACTTC. Its protein is CASSERQTQETQYF.

The rearrangement joins TRBV6-5 to TRBJ2-7; tentatively, D is TRBD2 (5 bases). Germline V gives CDR1 MNHEY, CDR2 SVGAGI. Trimming removed 5 bases at V and 6 bases at J, with 17 bases between. The CDR3 loop spans 14 amino acids. For the CDR3, the DNA is TGTGCCAGCAGTCGGGCGGCGGGCGGTAGCGAGCAGTACTTC. Translated, it gives CASSRAAGGSEQYF.

This chain's CDR3 is CASSPQTGGNQPQHF. In DNA form, the CDR3 reads TGTGCCAGCTCACCCCAGACAGGGGGCAATCAGCCCCAGCATTTT. The J gene is TRBJ1-5, the V gene TRBV18; 8 nucleotides match TRBD1. After removal of 3 bases from V and 2 bases from J, the junction contained 3 bases not matched to a gene. Germline values: CDR1 KGHSH, CDR2 LQKENI. The CDR3 totals 15 residues.

V gene TRBV6-2 or TRBV6-3 combines with J gene TRBJ1-1; D not certain. Trimming took 6 bases from V and 7 from J, leaving 12 bases between them. The CDR3 covers 12 residues. Germline V gene data show CDR1 as MNHEY and CDR2 as SVGEGT. The CDR3 nucleotides are TGTGCCAGCAGACCTGAGAGTCGTGAAGCTTTCTTT. Translation gives CASRPESREAFF.

The chain joins TRBV20-1 to TRBJ2-7, with D perhaps TRBD1 (5 bases). The CDR3 extends over 11 amino acids. Germline-derived CDR1 and CDR2 are DFQATT and SNEGSKA (reference sequence). The V and J ends lost 3 bases and 4 bases respectively, with 7 bases between them. The CDR3 is CSASQGYEQYF. The CDR3 bases are TGCAGTGCTAGCCAGGGATACGAGCAGTACTTC.

V is TRBV6-5 and J is TRBJ1-2; 10 nucleotides align to TRBD1. Germline V gene lookup returns CDR1 MNHEY and CDR2 SVGAGI. The ends lost 5 bases at V and 4 bases at J; junction bases unmatched: 4. The CDR3 has 14 amino acids. CDR3 in amino acids: CASSRGQGGYGYTF. The CDR3 DNA sequence: TGTGCCAGCAGTCGTGGACAGGGGGGCTATGGCTACACCTTC.

This chain uses TRBV3-1 (or the pseudogene TRBV3-2) with TRBJ1-2, with 12 bases aligning to TRBD1. After removal of 5 bases from V and 4 bases from J, the junction contained 8 bases not matched to a gene. The CDR3 runs to 16 residues. Germline V gives CDR1 LGHDT, CDR2 YNNKEL (reference sequence). The CDR3 spells CASSYGTGGASYGYTF. In DNA, the CDR3 is TGTGCCAGCAGCTACGGGACAGGGGGCGCGAGCTATGGCTACACCTTC.

This clone was seen a few times. V is TRBV4-3 and J is TRBJ1-2; D is perhaps TRBD1 (5 bases). V lost 1 base and J lost 6, with 9 bases in between. The CDR3 consists of 13 residues. CDR1 LGHNA and CDR2 YSLEER come from the germline V gene. The CDR3 DNA is TGCGCCAGCAGCCAAGTGGGGGGGAATGGCTACACCTTC. Translated, it gives CASSQVGGNGYTF.